This T cell receptor (beta chain) is drawn from a study of chemoradiotherapy in HPV16-positive cancers. Background on the study: Functional T-cell assays on a couple of HPV16-positive patients' cells defined candidate HPV-specific clones and common TCR motifs. General observations from the study: Candidate HPV-specific clones and E7-related TCR motifs grew in tumor during treatment.

Germline V lookup: CDR1 GTSNPN, CDR2 SVGIG (reference sequence). The V end was cut by 5 bases, the J end by 0 bases, with 11 bases between. The CDR3 spans 14 residues. This clone appeared a few times. Its antigen is as yet unknown. Profiling relied on immunoSEQ multiplex PCR, and the TCRdb table lists in-frame clones only, not all of them. Of about 480 clones in the sample, about 88% were seen once. This chain uses TRBV30 with TRBJ1-3; unclear D gene. This TCR was sampled from a human donor with HPV-associated anogenital cancer. The sequencing here drew on tumor tissue, taken from a patient who underwent chemoradiotherapy. The CDR3 spells CAWQQISSGNTIYF. The CDR3 DNA follows: TGTGCCTGGCAACAGATTTCCTCTGGAAACACCATATATTTT. Based on the CDR3 plus reference TRBV30 and TRBJ1-3, the full variable domain is SQTIHQWPATLVQPVGSPLSLECTVEGTSNPNLYWYRQAAGRGLQLLFYSVGIGQISSEVPQNLSASRPQDRQFILSSKKLLLSDSGFYLCAWQQISSGNTIYFGEGSWLTVV.